These 5 T cell receptor beta chains were all obtained from the same sample, sequenced in a study of blood T cell repertoires in COVID-19. Here immunoSEQ multiplex PCR was the method, and the copy in TCRdb shows in-frame clones only, minus some. The profile covers about 260,000 clones, with roughly 84% appearing a single time and 1.5% taken by the ten largest. The sample was peripheral blood. The receptor source for this set is a middle-aged woman who had recovered from COVID-19.

This clone appeared a few times. The J gene is TRBJ2-3, the V gene TRBV7-9; 8 nucleotides agree with TRBD1. The length of the CDR3 is 15 residues. The germline V gene has CDR1 SEHNR and CDR2 FQNEAQ (reference sequence). J was trimmed by 3 bases and V by 5 bases; bases with no gene match: 7. DNA of the CDR3: TGTGCCAGCAGCCCGACAGGGGTCGGGACAGATACGCAGTATTTT. Translation gives CASSPTGVGTDTQYF.

This rearrangement joins TRBV7-7 to TRBJ2-7; D not resolved. Germline V CDR1 and CDR2: SSHAT, FNYEAQ (reference sequence). There are 13 residues in the CDR3. Trimming removed 5 bases at V and 1 base at J, with 9 bases between. CDR3 bases: TGTGCCAGCAGCGTCAGCGTTTCCTACGAGCAGTACTTC. Translation: CASSVSVSYEQYF.

The rearrangement uses TRBV11-2 and TRBJ1-5; D is uncertain. The CDR3 length is 13 residues. The germline V gene encodes CDR1 SGHAT and CDR2 FQNNGV. The V end lost 2 bases, the J end lost 0 bases, and 2 bases lay between the germline ends. Here the CDR3 DNA reads TGTGCCAGCAGCTTACATAGCAATCAGCCCCAGCATTTT. Protein product: CASSLHSNQPQHF. The full variable domain, rest sourced from reference TRBV11-2 and TRBJ1-5, is EAGVAQSPRYKIIEKRQSVAFWCNPISGHATLYWYQQILGQGPKLLIQFQNNGVVDDSQLPKDRFSAERLKGVDSTLKIQPAKLEDSAVYLCASSLHSNQPQHFGDGTRLSIL.

This clone has just a few counts. The chain joins TRBV6-6 to TRBJ2-3; unclear D gene. CDR3 size: 13 residues. Germline V gene data show CDR1 as MNHNY and CDR2 as SVGAGI (reference sequence). V lost 4 bases to trimming and J lost 3 bases, with 8 bases between them. As DNA, the CDR3 is TGTGCCAGCAGTTCTAGGCCGACAGATACGCAGTATTTT. Translation gives CASSSRPTDTQYF.

The chain employs TRBV28 and TRBJ1-4, with D tentatively TRBD1 (6 bases). Germline V CDR1 and CDR2: MDHEN, SYDVKM. Trimming took 7 bases from V and 8 from J, leaving 14 bases between them. The CDR3 contains 13 residues. CDR3 amino acids: CASTGGGREKLFF. The CDR3 DNA reads as TGTGCCAGCACGGGGGGCGGGAGAGAAAAACTGTTTTTT.